The following is a T cell receptor beta chain sequence with its context. What it binds is unknown. The data belong to a study of blood T cells in healthy people across ages. Notes on the study in general: It was the long-lived donors that had more naive CD4+ cells and higher diversity than aged donors.

Every donor provided roughly 9.1 milliliters of peripheral blood. The CDR3 is 14 residues long. Per germline, CDR1 MNHEY and CDR2 SMNVEV (reference sequence). V was clipped by 5 bases and J by 7 bases; unmatched bases: 9. Then a second PCR, running roughly 7 to 11 cycles, was carried out with a sample-barcoded 5' primer and a J-beta primer mix. TCRdb itself ran the 5' RACE reads through MiXCR, one entry per CDR3 protein. The table records around 1,000,000 distinct CDR3 sequences, around 27% of them present only once. This sample was also put to use in a study of T cells of mothers and their children. In that study: The analysis detected no persistent microchimeric T cell clones.

This clonotype was sampled from a girl between 2 and 10 years old in good health. The rearrangement links TRBV27 to TRBJ1-2, with TRBD1 matching over 8 bases. The sample taken for sequencing was blood. Written as DNA, the CDR3 is TGTGCCAGCAGTCCAGGGGGCGCGGTGGTTGGCTACACCTTC. It translates to CASSPGGAVVGYTF.